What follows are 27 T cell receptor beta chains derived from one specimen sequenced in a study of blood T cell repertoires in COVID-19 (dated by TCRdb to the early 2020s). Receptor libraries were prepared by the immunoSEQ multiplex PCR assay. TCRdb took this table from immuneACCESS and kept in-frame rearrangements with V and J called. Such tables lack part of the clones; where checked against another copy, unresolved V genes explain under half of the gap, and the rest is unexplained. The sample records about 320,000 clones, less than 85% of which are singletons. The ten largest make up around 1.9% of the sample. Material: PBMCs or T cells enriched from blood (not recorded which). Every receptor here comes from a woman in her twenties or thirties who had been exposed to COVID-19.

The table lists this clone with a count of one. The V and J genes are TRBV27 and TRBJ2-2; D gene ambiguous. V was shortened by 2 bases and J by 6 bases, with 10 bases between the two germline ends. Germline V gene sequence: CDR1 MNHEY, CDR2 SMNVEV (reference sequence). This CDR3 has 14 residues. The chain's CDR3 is CASSLESFAGELFF. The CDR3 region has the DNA TGTGCCAGCAGTTTAGAGAGTTTTGCCGGGGAGCTGTTTTTT.

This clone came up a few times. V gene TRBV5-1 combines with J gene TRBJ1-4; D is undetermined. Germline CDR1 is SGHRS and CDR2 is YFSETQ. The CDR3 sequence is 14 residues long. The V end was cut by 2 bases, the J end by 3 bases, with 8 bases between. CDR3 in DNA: TGCGCCAGCAGCTTCTCGGCGGCTAATGAAAAACTGTTTTTT. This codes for CASSFSAANEKLFF.

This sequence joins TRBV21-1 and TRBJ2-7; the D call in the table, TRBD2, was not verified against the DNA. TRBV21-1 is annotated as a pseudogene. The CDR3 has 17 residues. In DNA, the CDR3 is TGTGCCAGCACCCCGGGCCTCACGAGCGGGGGGGCGATCGAGCAGTACTTC. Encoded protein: CASTPGLTSGGAIEQYF.

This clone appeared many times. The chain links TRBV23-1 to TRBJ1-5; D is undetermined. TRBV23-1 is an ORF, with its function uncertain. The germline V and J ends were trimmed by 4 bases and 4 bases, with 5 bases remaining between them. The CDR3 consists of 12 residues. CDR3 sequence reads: CASSPPNQPQHF. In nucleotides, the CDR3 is TGCGCCAGCAGTCCCCCTAATCAGCCCCAGCATTTT.

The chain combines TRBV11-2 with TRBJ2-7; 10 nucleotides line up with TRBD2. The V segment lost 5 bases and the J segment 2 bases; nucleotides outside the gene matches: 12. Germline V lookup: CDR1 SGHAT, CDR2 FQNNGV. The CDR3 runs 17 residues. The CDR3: CASSPSFGLAGAYEQYF. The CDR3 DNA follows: TGTGCCAGCAGCCCCTCATTTGGGCTAGCGGGAGCCTACGAGCAGTACTTC.

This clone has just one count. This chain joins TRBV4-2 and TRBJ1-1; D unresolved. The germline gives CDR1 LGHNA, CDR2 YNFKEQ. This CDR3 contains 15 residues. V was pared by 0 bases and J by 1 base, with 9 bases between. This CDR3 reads CASSQDAQKNTEAFF. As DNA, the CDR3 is TGTGCCAGCAGCCAAGATGCCCAGAAGAACACTGAAGCTTTCTTT.

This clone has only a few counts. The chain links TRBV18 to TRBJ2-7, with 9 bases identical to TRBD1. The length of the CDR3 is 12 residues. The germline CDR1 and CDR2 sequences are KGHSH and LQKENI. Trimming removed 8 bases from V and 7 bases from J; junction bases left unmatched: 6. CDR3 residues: CASLRTGDEQYF. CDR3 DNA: TGTGCCAGCCTCAGGACAGGGGATGAGCAGTACTTC.

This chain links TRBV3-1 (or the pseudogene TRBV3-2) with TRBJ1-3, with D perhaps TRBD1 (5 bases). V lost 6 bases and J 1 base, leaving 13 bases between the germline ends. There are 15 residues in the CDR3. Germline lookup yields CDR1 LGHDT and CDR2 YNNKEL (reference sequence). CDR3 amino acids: CASSSGGESGNTIYF. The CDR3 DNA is TGTGCCAGCAGTAGCGGGGGGGAGTCTGGAAACACCATATATTTT.

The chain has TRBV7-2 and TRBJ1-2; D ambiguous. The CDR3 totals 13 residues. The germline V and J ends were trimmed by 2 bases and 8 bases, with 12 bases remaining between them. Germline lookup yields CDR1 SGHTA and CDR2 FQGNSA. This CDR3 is CASSLQVRGGYTF. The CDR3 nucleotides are TGTGCCAGCAGCTTACAGGTCCGGGGAGGCTACACCTTC.

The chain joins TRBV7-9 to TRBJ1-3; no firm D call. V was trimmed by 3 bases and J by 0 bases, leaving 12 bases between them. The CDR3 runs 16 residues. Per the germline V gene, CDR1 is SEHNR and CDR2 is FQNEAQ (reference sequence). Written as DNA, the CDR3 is TGTGCCAGCAGCTTCTCCGGGATAAGCTCTGGAAACACCATATATTTT. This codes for CASSFSGISSGNTIYF. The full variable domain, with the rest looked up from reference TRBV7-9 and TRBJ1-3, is DTGVSQNPRHKITKRGQNVTFRCDPISEHNRLYWYRQTLGQGPEFLTYFQNEAQLEKSRLLSDRFSAERPKGSFSTLEIQRTEQGDSAMYLCASSFSGISSGNTIYFGEGSWLTVV.

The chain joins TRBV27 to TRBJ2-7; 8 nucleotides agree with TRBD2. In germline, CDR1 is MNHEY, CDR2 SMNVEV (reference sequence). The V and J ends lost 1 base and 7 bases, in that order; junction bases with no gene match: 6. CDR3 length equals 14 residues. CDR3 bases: TGTGCCAGCAGTTTATTCGGGAGGGCCTTTGAGCAGTACTTC. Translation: CASSLFGRAFEQYF.

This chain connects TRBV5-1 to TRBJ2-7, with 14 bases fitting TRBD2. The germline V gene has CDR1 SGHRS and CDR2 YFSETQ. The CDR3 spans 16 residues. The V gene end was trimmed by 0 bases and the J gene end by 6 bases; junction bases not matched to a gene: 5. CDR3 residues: CASSLGGTSGRLEQYF. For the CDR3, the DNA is TGCGCCAGCAGCTTGGGAGGGACTAGCGGGAGACTCGAGCAGTACTTC.

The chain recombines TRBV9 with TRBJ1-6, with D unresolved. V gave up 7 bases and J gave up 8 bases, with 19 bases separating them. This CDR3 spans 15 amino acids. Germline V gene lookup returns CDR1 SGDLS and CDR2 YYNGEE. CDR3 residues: CASGPSSSAYSPLHF. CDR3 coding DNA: TGTGCCAGCGGCCCTAGTAGTTCGGCTTATTCACCCCTCCACTTT. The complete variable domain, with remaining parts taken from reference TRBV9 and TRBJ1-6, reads DSGVTQTPKHLITATGQRVTLRCSPRSGDLSVYWYQQSLDQGLQFLIQYYNGEERAKGNILERFSAQQFPDLHSELNLSSLELGDSALYFCASGPSSSAYSPLHFGNGTRLTVT.

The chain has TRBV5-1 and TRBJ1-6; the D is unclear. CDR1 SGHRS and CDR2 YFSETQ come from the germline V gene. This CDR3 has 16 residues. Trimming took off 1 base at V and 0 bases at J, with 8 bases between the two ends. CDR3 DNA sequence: TGCGCCAGCAGCTTGAGGGAGCGCTCCTATAATTCACCCCTCCACTTT. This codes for CASSLRERSYNSPLHF.

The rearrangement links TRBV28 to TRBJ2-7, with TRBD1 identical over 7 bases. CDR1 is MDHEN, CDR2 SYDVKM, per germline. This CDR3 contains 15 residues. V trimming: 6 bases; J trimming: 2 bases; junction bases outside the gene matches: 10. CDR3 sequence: CASRPSTGSAYEQYF. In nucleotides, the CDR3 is TGTGCCAGCAGACCATCGACAGGGTCGGCCTACGAGCAGTACTTC.

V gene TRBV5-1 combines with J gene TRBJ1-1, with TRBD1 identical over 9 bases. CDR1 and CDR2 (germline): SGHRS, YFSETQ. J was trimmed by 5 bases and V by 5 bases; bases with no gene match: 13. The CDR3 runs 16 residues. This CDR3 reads CASRIGTGPSGTEAFF. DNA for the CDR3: TGCGCCAGCAGGATAGGGACAGGGCCATCGGGGACTGAAGCTTTCTTT. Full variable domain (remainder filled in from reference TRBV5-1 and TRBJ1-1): KAGVTQTPRYLIKTRGQQVTLSCSPISGHRSVSWYQQTPGQGLQFLFEYFSETQRNKGNFPGRFSGRQFSNSRSEMNVSTLELGDSALYLCASRIGTGPSGTEAFFGQGTRLTVV.

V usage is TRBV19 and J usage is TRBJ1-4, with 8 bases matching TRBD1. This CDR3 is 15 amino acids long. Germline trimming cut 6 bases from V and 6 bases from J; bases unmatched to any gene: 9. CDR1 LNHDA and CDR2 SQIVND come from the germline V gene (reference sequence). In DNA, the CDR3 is TGTGCCAGTAGCCTCGACAGGGGCCCCTATGAAAAACTGTTTTTT. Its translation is CASSLDRGPYEKLFF.

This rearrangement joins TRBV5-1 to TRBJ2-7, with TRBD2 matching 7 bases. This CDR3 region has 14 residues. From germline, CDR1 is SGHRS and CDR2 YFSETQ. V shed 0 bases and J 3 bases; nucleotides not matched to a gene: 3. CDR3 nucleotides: TGCGCCAGCAGCTTGGCTAGCGGTCACTACGAGCAGTACTTC. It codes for CASSLASGHYEQYF.

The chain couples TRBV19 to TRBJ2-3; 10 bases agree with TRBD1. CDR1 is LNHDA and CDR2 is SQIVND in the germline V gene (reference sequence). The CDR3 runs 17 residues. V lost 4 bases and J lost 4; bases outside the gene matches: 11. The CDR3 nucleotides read TGTGCCAGTAGTACGTATCCGGGACAGGGGTCCGCAGATACGCAGTATTTT. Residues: CASSTYPGQGSADTQYF.

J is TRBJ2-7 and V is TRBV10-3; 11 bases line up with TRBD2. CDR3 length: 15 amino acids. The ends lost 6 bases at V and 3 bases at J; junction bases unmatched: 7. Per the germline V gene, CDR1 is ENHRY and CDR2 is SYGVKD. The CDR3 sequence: CAIRMGLAVFYEQYF. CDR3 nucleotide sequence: TGTGCCATCAGAATGGGACTAGCGGTTTTCTACGAGCAGTACTTC.

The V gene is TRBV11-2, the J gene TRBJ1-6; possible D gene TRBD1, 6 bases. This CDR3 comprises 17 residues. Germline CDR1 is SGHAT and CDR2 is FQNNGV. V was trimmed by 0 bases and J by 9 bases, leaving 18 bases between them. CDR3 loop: CASSLDPGRGGGSPLHF. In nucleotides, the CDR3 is TGTGCCAGCAGCTTAGATCCTGGTAGAGGGGGTGGTTCACCCCTCCACTTT. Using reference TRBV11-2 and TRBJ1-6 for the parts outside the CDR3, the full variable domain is EAGVAQSPRYKIIEKRQSVAFWCNPISGHATLYWYQQILGQGPKLLIQFQNNGVVDDSQLPKDRFSAERLKGVDSTLKIQPAKLEDSAVYLCASSLDPGRGGGSPLHFGNGTRLTVT.

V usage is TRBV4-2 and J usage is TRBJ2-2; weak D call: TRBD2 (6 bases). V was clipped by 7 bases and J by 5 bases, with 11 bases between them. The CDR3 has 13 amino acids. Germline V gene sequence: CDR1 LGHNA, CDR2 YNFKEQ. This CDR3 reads CASMVAATGELFF. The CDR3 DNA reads TGTGCCAGCATGGTAGCGGCTACCGGGGAGCTGTTTTTT.

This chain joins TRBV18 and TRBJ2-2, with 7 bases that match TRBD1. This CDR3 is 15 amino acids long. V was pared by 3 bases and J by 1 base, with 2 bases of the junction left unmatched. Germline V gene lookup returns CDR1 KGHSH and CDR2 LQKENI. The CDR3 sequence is CASSPRTGNTGELFF. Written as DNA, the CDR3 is TGTGCCAGCTCACCTAGGACAGGGAACACCGGGGAGCTGTTTTTT.

CDR3 loop: CAISDWTQGGQPQHF. In DNA form, the CDR3 reads TGTGCCATCAGTGATTGGACGCAGGGAGGTCAGCCCCAGCATTTT. This rearrangement joins TRBV10-3 to TRBJ1-5, with D perhaps TRBD1 (5 bases). The germline V gene encodes CDR1 ENHRY and CDR2 SYGVKD. V was pared by 3 bases and J by 6 bases, with 15 bases between. This CDR3 is built from 15 residues.

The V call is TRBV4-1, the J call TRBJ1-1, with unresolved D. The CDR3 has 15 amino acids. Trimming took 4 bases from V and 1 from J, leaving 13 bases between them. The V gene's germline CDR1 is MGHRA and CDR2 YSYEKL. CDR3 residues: CASSLAGYGNTEAFF. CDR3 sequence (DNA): TGCGCCAGCAGCCTAGCGGGGTATGGGAACACTGAAGCTTTCTTT.

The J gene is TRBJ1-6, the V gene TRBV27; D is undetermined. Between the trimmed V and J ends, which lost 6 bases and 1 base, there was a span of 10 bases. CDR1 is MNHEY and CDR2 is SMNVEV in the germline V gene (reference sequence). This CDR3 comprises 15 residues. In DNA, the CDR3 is TGTGCCAGCAGCCCTGGCAGGTCCTATAATTCACCCCTCCACTTT. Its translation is CASSPGRSYNSPLHF.

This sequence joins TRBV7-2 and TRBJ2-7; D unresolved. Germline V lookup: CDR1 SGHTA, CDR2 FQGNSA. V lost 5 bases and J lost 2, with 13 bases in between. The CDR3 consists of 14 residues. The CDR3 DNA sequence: TGTGCCAGCAGCCCCTATAGCAGTACCTACGAGCAGTACTTC. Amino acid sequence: CASSPYSSTYEQYF. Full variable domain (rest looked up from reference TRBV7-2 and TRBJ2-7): GAGVSQSPSNKVTEKGKDVELRCDPISGHTALYWYRQSLGQGLEFLIYFQGNSAPDKSGLPSDRFSAERTGGSVSTLTIQRTQQEDSAVYLCASSPYSSTYEQYFGPGTRLTVT.